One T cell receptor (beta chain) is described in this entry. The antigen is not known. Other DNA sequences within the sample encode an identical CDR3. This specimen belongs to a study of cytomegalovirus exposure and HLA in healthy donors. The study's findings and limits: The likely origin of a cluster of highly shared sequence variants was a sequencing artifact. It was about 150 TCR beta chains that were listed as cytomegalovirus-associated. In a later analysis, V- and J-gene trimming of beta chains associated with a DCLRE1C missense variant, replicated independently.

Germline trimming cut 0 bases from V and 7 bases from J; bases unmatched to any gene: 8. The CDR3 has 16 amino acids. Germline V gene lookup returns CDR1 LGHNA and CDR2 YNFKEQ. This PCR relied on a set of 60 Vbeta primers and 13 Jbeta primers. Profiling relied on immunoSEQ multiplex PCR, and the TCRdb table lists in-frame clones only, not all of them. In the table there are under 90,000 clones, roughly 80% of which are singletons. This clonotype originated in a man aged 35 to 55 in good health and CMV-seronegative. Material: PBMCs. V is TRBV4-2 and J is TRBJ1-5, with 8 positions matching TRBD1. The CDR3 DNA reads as TGTGCCAGCAGCCAAGACCGCGGACAGGGCAGCCAGCCCCAGCATTTT. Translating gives CASSQDRGQGSQPQHF.